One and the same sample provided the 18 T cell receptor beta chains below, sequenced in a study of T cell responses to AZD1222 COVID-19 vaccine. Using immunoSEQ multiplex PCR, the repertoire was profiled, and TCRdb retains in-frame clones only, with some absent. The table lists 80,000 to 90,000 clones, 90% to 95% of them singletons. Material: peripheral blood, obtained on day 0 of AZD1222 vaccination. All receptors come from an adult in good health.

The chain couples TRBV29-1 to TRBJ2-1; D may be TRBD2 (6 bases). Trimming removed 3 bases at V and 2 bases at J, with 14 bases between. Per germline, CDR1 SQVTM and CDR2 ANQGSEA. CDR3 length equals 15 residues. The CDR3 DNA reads TGCAGCGTTGACAGTCGGGAGTCCCCCTACAATGAGCAGTTCTTC. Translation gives CSVDSRESPYNEQFF.

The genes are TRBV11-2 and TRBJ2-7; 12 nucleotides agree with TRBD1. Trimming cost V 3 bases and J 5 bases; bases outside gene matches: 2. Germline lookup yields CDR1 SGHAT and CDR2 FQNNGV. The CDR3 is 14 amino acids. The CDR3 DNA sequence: TGTGCCAGCAGCTTGGGGACAGGGGGCAACGAGCAGTACTTC. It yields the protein CASSLGTGGNEQYF. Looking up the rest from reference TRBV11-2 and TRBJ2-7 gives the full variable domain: EAGVAQSPRYKIIEKRQSVAFWCNPISGHATLYWYQQILGQGPKLLIQFQNNGVVDDSQLPKDRFSAERLKGVDSTLKIQPAKLEDSAVYLCASSLGTGGNEQYFGPGTRLTVT.

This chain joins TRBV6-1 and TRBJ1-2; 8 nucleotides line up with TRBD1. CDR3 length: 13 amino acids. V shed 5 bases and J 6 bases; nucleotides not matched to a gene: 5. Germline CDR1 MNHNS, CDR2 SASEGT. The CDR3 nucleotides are TGTGCCAGCAGTCGGACAGGGTTTGATGGCTACACCTTC. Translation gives CASSRTGFDGYTF.

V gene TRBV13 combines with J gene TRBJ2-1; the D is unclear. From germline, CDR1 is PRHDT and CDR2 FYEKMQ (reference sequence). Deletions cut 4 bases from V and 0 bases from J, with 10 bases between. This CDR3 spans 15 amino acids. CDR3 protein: CASSSQGISYNEQFF. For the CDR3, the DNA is TGTGCCAGCAGCTCCCAAGGGATCTCCTACAATGAGCAGTTCTTC. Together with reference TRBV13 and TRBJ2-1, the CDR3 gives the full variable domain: AAGVIQSPRHLIKEKRETATLKCYPIPRHDTVYWYQQGPGQDPQFLISFYEKMQSDKGSIPDRFSAQQFSDYHSELNMSSLELGDSALYFCASSSQGISYNEQFFGPGTRLTVL.

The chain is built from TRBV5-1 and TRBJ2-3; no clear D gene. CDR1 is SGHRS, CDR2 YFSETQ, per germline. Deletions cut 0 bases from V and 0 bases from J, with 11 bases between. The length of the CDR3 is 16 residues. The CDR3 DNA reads TGCGCCAGCAGCTTGGAGCACTTAATGAGCACAGATACGCAGTATTTT. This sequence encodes CASSLEHLMSTDTQYF.

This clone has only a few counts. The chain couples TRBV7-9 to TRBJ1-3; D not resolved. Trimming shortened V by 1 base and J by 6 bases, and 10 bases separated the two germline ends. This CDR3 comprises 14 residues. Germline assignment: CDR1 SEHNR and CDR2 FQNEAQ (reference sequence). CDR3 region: CASSLGQVENTIYF. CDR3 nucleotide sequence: TGTGCCAGCAGCTTAGGCCAGGTGGAAAACACCATATATTTT.

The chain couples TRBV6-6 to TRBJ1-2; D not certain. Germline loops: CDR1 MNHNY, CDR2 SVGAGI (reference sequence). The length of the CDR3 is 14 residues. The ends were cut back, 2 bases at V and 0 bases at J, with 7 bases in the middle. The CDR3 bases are TGTGCCAGCAGTTACCAGAAGCCTAACTATGGCTACACCTTC. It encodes CASSYQKPNYGYTF.

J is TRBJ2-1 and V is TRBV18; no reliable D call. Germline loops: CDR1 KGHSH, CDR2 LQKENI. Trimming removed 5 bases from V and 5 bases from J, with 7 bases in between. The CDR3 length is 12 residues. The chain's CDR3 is CASSSDNNEQFF. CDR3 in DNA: TGTGCCAGCTCATCAGATAACAATGAGCAGTTCTTC.

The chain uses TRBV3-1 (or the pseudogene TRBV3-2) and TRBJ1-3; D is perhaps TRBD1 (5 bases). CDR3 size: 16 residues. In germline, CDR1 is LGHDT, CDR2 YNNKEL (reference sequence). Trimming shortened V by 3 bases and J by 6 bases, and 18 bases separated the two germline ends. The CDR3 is CASSHRQGQVENTIYF. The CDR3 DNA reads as TGTGCCAGCAGCCATAGGCAGGGCCAGGTGGAAAACACCATATATTTT.

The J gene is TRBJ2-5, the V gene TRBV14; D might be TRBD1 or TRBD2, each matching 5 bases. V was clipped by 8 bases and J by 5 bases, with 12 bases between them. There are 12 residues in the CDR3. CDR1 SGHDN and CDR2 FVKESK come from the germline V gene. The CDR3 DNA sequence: TGTGCCAGCGGATCGGGACGGGAGACCCAGTACTTC. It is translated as CASGSGRETQYF.

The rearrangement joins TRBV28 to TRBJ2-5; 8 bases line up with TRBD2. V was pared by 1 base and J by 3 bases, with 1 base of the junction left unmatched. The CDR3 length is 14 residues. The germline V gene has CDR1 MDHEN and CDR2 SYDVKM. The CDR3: CASSLYSGKETQYF. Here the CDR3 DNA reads TGTGCCAGCAGTTTATATAGCGGGAAAGAGACCCAGTACTTC.

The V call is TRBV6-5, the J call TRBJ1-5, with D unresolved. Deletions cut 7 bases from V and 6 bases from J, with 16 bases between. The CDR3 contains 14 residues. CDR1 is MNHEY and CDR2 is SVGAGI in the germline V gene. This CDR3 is CASTPDLGSQPQHF. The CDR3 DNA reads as TGTGCCAGCACCCCAGACTTGGGCAGTCAGCCCCAGCATTTT.

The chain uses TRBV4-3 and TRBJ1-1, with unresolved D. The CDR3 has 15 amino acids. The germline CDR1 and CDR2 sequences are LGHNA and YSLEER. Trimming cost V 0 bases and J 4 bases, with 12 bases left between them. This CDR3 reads CASSQDRNIGTEAFF. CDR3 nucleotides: TGCGCCAGCAGCCAAGATCGAAATATTGGCACTGAAGCTTTCTTT.

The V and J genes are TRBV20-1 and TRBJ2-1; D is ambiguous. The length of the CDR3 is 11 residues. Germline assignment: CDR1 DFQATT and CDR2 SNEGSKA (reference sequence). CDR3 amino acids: CKVRENNEQFF. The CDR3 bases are TGCAAGGTTCGCGAGAACAATGAGCAGTTCTTC.

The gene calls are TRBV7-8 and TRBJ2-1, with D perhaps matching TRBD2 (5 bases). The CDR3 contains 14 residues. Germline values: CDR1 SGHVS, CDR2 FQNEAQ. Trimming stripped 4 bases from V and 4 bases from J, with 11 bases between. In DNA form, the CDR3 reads TGTGCCAGCAGCTCTAGCTTCCGGTACAATGAGCAGTTCTTC. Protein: CASSSSFRYNEQFF.

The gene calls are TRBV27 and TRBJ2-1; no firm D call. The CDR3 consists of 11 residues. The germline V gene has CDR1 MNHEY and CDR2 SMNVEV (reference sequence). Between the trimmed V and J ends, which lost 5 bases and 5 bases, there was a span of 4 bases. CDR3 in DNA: TGTGCCAGCAGTCGAAACAATGAGCAGTTCTTC. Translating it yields CASSRNNEQFF.

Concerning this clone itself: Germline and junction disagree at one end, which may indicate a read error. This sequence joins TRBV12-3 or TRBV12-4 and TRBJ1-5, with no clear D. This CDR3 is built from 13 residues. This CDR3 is CVSSLGSNQPQHF. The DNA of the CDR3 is TGTGTCAGCAGTTTAGGCAGCAATCAGCCCCAGCATTTT.

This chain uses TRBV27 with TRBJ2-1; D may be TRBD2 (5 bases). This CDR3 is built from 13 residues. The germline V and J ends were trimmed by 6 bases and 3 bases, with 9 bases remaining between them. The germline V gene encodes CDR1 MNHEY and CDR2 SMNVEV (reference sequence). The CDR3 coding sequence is TGTGCCAGCAGGCCTACTAGCTACAATGAGCAGTTCTTC. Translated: CASRPTSYNEQFF.